One sample yielded the 27 T cell receptor beta chains listed below, sequenced in a study of chemoradiotherapy in HPV16-positive cancers. Sequenced by immunoSEQ multiplex PCR; TCRdb stores in-frame clones only, minus some. The data contain tens of thousands of clones, 80% of them seen just once; the ten biggest clones take up 3% to 4.5%. Material: blood, obtained from a patient who underwent chemoradiotherapy. Receptor source: a human donor with HPV-associated anogenital cancer.

V usage is TRBV5-5 and J usage is TRBJ2-1; TRBD1 matches at 10 bases. Germline V gene sequence: CDR1 SGHKS, CDR2 YYEKEE (reference sequence). The CDR3 length is 15 residues. The V gene end was trimmed by 5 bases and the J gene end by 3 bases; junction bases not matched to a gene: 5. The CDR3 coding sequence is TGTGCCAGCAGTGGGGGACAGGGGAGCTACAATGAGCAGTTCTTC. Its translation: CASSGGQGSYNEQFF.

The chain employs TRBV19 and TRBJ1-1; 7 positions match TRBD1. The junction had 2 bases not matched to a gene; V was cut back by 6 bases and J by 1 base. The CDR3 spans 13 residues. From germline, CDR1 is LNHDA and CDR2 SQIVND (reference sequence). The CDR3 nucleotides are TGTGCCAGTAGGTGGACAGGGAACACTGAAGCTTTCTTT. Protein: CASRWTGNTEAFF.

V gene TRBV18 combines with J gene TRBJ2-5, with D uncertain. With 3 bases removed from V and 5 bases from J, the gap between germline ends came to 7 bases. CDR3 length: 12 amino acids. Germline CDR1 and CDR2: KGHSH and LQKENI. The CDR3 loop is CASSPSRETQYF. The CDR3 DNA reads TGTGCCAGCTCACCCTCGAGGGAGACCCAGTACTTC.

V usage is TRBV10-2 and J usage is TRBJ1-2; possibly TRBD1 for D (5 bases). The CDR3 runs 14 residues. Germline V gene sequence: CDR1 WSHSY, CDR2 SAAADI. Deletions cut 6 bases from V and 4 bases from J, with 15 bases between. The CDR3 spells CASSDPGGGYGYTF. CDR3 DNA: TGCGCCAGCAGCGATCCGGGGGGGGGCTATGGCTACACCTTC.

This sequence joins TRBV5-5 and TRBJ2-3; the match to TRBD1 covers 8 bases. The germline V gene encodes CDR1 SGHKS and CDR2 YYEKEE (reference sequence). The CDR3 loop spans 14 amino acids. V lost 3 bases, J lost 4 bases, and 4 bases stayed unmatched. The DNA for the CDR3 is TGTGCCAGCAGCTGGACAGGGCGGGCAGATACGCAGTATTTT. Translation: CASSWTGRADTQYF. Together with reference TRBV5-5 and TRBJ2-3, the CDR3 gives the full variable domain: DAGVTQSPTHLIKTRGQQVTLRCSPISGHKSVSWYQQVLGQGPQFIFQYYEKEERGRGNFPDRFSARQFPNYSSELNVNALLLGDSALYLCASSWTGRADTQYFGPGTRLTVL.

The V call is TRBV6-5, the J call TRBJ1-3; D call uncertain. The ends were cut back, 9 bases at V and 1 base at J, with 7 bases in the middle. Per the germline V gene, CDR1 is MNHEY and CDR2 is SVGAGI. This CDR3 comprises 12 residues. The CDR3 DNA sequence: TGTGCCAGTAAGAGTTCTGGAAACACCATATATTTT. Its protein is CASKSSGNTIYF.

V is TRBV4-3 and J is TRBJ2-7; possibly TRBD1 for D (7 bases). CDR1 LGHNA and CDR2 YSLEER come from the germline V gene. The germline V and J ends were trimmed by 0 bases and 0 bases, with 12 bases remaining between them. The CDR3 length is 16 residues. In DNA form, the CDR3 reads TGCGCCAGCAGCCAAGAGGGCAGGGGGGCCTCCTACGAGCAGTACTTC. Amino acids: CASSQEGRGASYEQYF.

This clone was detected only a few times. The rearrangement links TRBV6-6 to TRBJ2-5, with D perhaps matching TRBD1 (5 bases). The CDR3 extends over 14 amino acids. Germline V lookup: CDR1 MNHNY, CDR2 SVGAGI (reference sequence). V dropped 0 bases and J dropped 5 bases, with 10 bases sitting between them. CDR3 sequence reads: CASSYSGVRETQYF. CDR3 DNA: TGTGCCAGCAGTTACTCAGGGGTGCGGGAGACCCAGTACTTC.

This sequence joins TRBV7-9 and TRBJ2-5, with 7 bases fitting TRBD1. Germline V gives CDR1 SEHNR, CDR2 FQNEAQ (reference sequence). Germline trimming cut 6 bases from V and 4 bases from J; bases unmatched to any gene: 5. This CDR3 contains 13 residues. The DNA for the CDR3 is TGTGCCAGCAGTACAGGGGCCACAGAGACCCAGTACTTC. Translating gives CASSTGATETQYF.

This clone came up a few times. The chain has TRBV6-4 and TRBJ1-1; D remains ambiguous. V was trimmed by 2 bases and J by 1 base, leaving 5 bases between them. Germline V gives CDR1 MRHNA, CDR2 SNTAGT. The CDR3 contains 13 residues. CDR3 sequence: CASSDQPNTEAFF. The CDR3 DNA sequence: TGTGCCAGCAGTGACCAACCGAACACTGAAGCTTTCTTT.

V and J are TRBV7-2 and TRBJ2-6, with D unclear. The germline V gene encodes CDR1 SGHTA and CDR2 FQGNSA. CDR3 length equals 14 residues. With 1 base removed from V and 0 bases from J, the gap between germline ends came to 1 base. The CDR3 DNA follows: TGTGCCAGCAGCTTAGTCTCTGGGGCCAACGTCCTGACTTTC. This translates into CASSLVSGANVLTF.

The chain carries TRBV19 and TRBJ2-3; 8 nucleotides align to TRBD1. Germline V gene lookup returns CDR1 LNHDA and CDR2 SQIVND (reference sequence). V trimming: 7 bases; J trimming: 4 bases; junction bases outside the gene matches: 7. CDR3 size: 14 residues. The CDR3 loop is CASTGTGPPDTQYF. The CDR3 DNA reads TGTGCCAGTACCGGGACAGGCCCCCCAGATACGCAGTATTTT.

This chain connects TRBV6-5 to TRBJ1-1, with D perhaps TRBD1 (5 bases). The CDR3 is 15 amino acids. Between the trimmed V and J ends, which lost 2 bases and 11 bases, there was a span of 21 bases. Germline CDR1 reads MNHEY; CDR2 reads SVGAGI. The CDR3 DNA is TGTGCCAGCAGTTACGGGGCCGCCCTAGGTGGGCCCGCTTTCTTT. Translated, it gives CASSYGAALGGPAFF.

V is TRBV18 and J is TRBJ2-2; D gene unclear. The CDR3 is made up of 16 amino acids. Germline V gives CDR1 KGHSH, CDR2 LQKENI. V lost 2 bases and J lost 7, with 17 bases in between. CDR3 DNA sequence: TGTGCCAGCTCACCATTCTCGGCTCGGCCAAGCGGGGAGCTGTTTTTT. Residues: CASSPFSARPSGELFF. The full variable domain, completed using reference TRBV18 and TRBJ2-2, is NAGVMQNPRHLVRRRGQEARLRCSPMKGHSHVYWYRQLPEEGLKFMVYLQKENIIDESGMPKERFSAEFPKEGPSILRIQQVVRGDSAAYFCASSPFSARPSGELFFGEGSRLTVL.

The rearrangement uses TRBV30 and TRBJ2-7, with D tentatively TRBD2 (6 bases). V lost 2 bases and J lost 4, with 21 bases in between. The CDR3 loop spans 16 amino acids. Germline V gene sequence: CDR1 GTSNPN, CDR2 SVGIG (reference sequence). CDR3 region: CAWSSPRGAGRYEQYF. Written as DNA, the CDR3 is TGTGCCTGGAGTTCACCCCGAGGGGCAGGGAGGTACGAGCAGTACTTC.

The gene calls are TRBV6-5 and TRBJ2-2; D not resolved. The germline V gene has CDR1 MNHEY and CDR2 SVGAGI. V was shortened by 5 bases and J by 5 bases, with 9 bases between the two germline ends. The CDR3 sequence is 13 residues long. DNA for the CDR3: TGTGCCAGCAGTCCCACCAGGACCGGGGAGCTGTTTTTT. Translated, it gives CASSPTRTGELFF.

This clone occurred a few times. V gene TRBV9 combines with J gene TRBJ2-3, with D tentatively TRBD2 (6 bases). CDR1 and CDR2 from the germline V gene are SGDLS and YYNGEE. The CDR3 totals 15 residues. Trimming took off 2 bases at V and 4 bases at J, with 14 bases between the two ends. The CDR3 DNA is TGTGCCAGCAGCGTTCCGTCCGGGGGAGCAGATACGCAGTATTTT. Amino acid sequence: CASSVPSGGADTQYF.

This sequence joins TRBV6-1 and TRBJ2-7, with 8 positions matching TRBD1. CDR3 size: 15 residues. The ends lost 0 bases at V and 4 bases at J; junction bases unmatched: 5. CDR1 and CDR2 from the germline V gene are MNHNS and SASEGT. The chain's CDR3 is CASSEAGTGFYEQYF. The CDR3 coding sequence is TGTGCCAGCAGTGAAGCCGGGACAGGATTTTACGAGCAGTACTTC.

V and J are TRBV7-3 and TRBJ2-2; D gene ambiguous. The CDR3 has 12 residues. Germline V lookup: CDR1 SGHTA, CDR2 FQGTGA. V lost 4 bases to trimming and J lost 6 bases, with 6 bases between them. The CDR3 DNA reads as TGTGCCAGCAGCTCCCCTCCCGGGGAGCTGTTTTTT. This sequence encodes CASSSPPGELFF. Full variable domain (remainder filled in from reference TRBV7-3 and TRBJ2-2): GAGVSQTPSNKVTEKGKYVELRCDPISGHTALYWYRQSLGQGPEFLIYFQGTGAADDSGLPNDRFFAVRPEGSVSTLKIQRTERGDSAVYLCASSSPPGELFFGEGSRLTVL.

In its sample, this clone was seen a few times. J is TRBJ1-2 and V is TRBV30; D perhaps matches TRBD1 (5 bases). The germline V and J ends were trimmed by 0 bases and 4 bases, with 9 bases remaining between them. Germline V gives CDR1 GTSNPN, CDR2 SVGIG (reference sequence). The CDR3 contains 13 residues. CDR3 residues: CAWSVGVGYGYTF. CDR3 sequence (DNA): TGTGCCTGGAGTGTGGGGGTAGGCTATGGCTACACCTTC.

This clone was counted between two and nine times. Different DNA sequences within this sample yield the same CDR3. This chain uses TRBV7-2 with TRBJ2-7; the match to TRBD1 covers 7 bases. The CDR3 consists of 14 residues. The trim removed 3 bases at V and 2 bases at J, leaving 4 bases unmatched. Germline V CDR1 and CDR2: SGHTA, FQGNSA. The CDR3 DNA reads as TGTGCCAGCAGCTTTGGGACAGCGACCTACGAGCAGTACTTC. It is translated as CASSFGTATYEQYF.

The chain is built from TRBV7-3 and TRBJ1-1, with unresolved D. Between the trimmed V and J ends, which lost 5 bases and 1 base, there was a span of 14 bases. This CDR3 is built from 15 residues. From germline, CDR1 is SGHTA and CDR2 FQGTGA. The CDR3 here is CASSPMAEPNTEAFF. The CDR3 DNA follows: TGTGCCAGCAGCCCAATGGCCGAGCCGAACACTGAAGCTTTCTTT.

V usage is TRBV29-1 and J usage is TRBJ2-2, with D perhaps TRBD1 or TRBD2 (5 bases each). Trimming left V 6 bases short and J 0 bases short, with 11 bases between. The CDR3 loop spans 14 amino acids. CDR1 is SQVTM, CDR2 ANQGSEA, per germline. CDR3 bases: TGCAGCGTGGGGGAGAGATCGAACACCGGGGAGCTGTTTTTT. Its translation: CSVGERSNTGELFF.

The chain has TRBV27 and TRBJ2-3, with 11 bases aligning to TRBD2. CDR1 and CDR2 from the germline V gene are MNHEY and SMNVEV (reference sequence). The CDR3 totals 16 residues. Germline trimming cut 6 bases from V and 5 bases from J; bases unmatched to any gene: 10. CDR3 amino acids: CASRKPSSGGQDTQYF. CDR3 DNA sequence: TGTGCCAGCAGGAAACCATCTAGCGGGGGGCAAGATACGCAGTATTTT.

V gene TRBV27 combines with J gene TRBJ2-7; a possible D gene is TRBD1 (6 bases). The germline gives CDR1 MNHEY, CDR2 SMNVEV (reference sequence). Between the trimmed V and J ends, which lost 5 bases and 2 bases, there was a span of 13 bases. The CDR3 runs 14 residues. The CDR3 nucleotides are TGTGCCAGCAGTCCTCAGGGGCTAACCTACGAGCAGTACTTC. It specifies CASSPQGLTYEQYF.

The chain uses TRBV5-1 and TRBJ2-1; D may be TRBD1 (6 bases). The CDR3 covers 16 residues. In germline, CDR1 is SGHRS, CDR2 YFSETQ. Trimming removed 0 bases from V and 5 bases from J, with 15 bases in between. CDR3 residues: CASSLVLQGKDNEQFF. CDR3 DNA sequence: TGCGCCAGCAGCTTGGTTTTGCAGGGGAAGGACAATGAGCAGTTCTTC.

J is TRBJ2-1 and V is TRBV10-3; D is tentatively TRBD1 or TRBD2 (5 bases each). Germline V CDR1 and CDR2: ENHRY, SYGVKD. The length of the CDR3 is 15 residues. Trimming left V 2 bases short and J 0 bases short, with 8 bases between. The CDR3 here is CAISEAGASYNEQFF. DNA of the CDR3: TGTGCCATCAGTGAGGCCGGGGCCTCCTACAATGAGCAGTTCTTC.